This entry describes one T cell receptor (beta chain). The data are from a study of T cell responses to AZD1222 COVID-19 vaccine. The table came from immunoSEQ multiplex PCR; TCRdb's copy has only in-frame clones and leaves some out. There are some 120,000 clones in the sample; roughly nine tenths occur only once, and 3.5% to 4.5% lies in the top ten. This CDR3 region has 14 residues. Germline V gives CDR1 MNHNY, CDR2 SVGAGI (reference sequence). V was pared by 5 bases and J by 6 bases, with 13 bases between. The clonotype comes from an adult in good health. The chain uses TRBV6-6 and TRBJ2-2; the D gene is possibly TRBD1 (6 bases). The material sequenced was peripheral blood, taken on day 0 of AZD1222 vaccination. DNA for the CDR3: TGTGCCAGCAGTAGGCAGGGGTCCGCCGGGGAGCTGTTTTTT. The encoded protein is CASSRQGSAGELFF.